This T cell receptor (beta chain) was profiled in a study of blood T cell repertoires in COVID-19. Whole-study context: In each case, the material was cDNA or gDNA derived from T cells, B-cell-depleted T cells, or PBMCs.

Repertoires were generated with immunoSEQ multiplex PCR, while TCRdb's copy carries only in-frame clones and drops some. The table records about 210,000 clones, about 86% of them present only once. The CDR3 length is 13 residues. Per the germline V gene, CDR1 is SGDLS and CDR2 is YYNGEE. The junction had 9 bases not matched to a gene; V was cut back by 3 bases and J by 10 bases. The V and J genes are TRBV9 and TRBJ1-1, with 7 bases aligning to TRBD1. This receptor was obtained from a man younger than 30 with active or convalescent COVID-19. The sequenced sample was peripheral blood. The CDR3 spells CASSATRQGAAFF. CDR3 DNA sequence: TGTGCCAGCAGCGCTACCCGACAGGGTGCAGCTTTCTTT.